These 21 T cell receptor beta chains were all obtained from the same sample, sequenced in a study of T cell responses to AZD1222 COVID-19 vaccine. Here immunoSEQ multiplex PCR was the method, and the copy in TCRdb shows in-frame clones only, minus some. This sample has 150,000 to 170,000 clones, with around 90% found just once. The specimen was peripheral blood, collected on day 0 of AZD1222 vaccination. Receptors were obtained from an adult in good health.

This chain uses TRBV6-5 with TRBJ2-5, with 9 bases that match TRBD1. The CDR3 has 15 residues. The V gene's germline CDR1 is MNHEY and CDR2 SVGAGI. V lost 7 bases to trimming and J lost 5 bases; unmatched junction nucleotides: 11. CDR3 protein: CASTVPGTGMETQYF. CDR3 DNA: TGTGCCAGCACTGTCCCCGGGACAGGGATGGAGACCCAGTACTTC.

The CDR3 sequence is CATRAQADTEAFF. The DNA for the CDR3 is TGTGCCACGAGGGCACAGGCGGACACTGAAGCTTTCTTT. The chain recombines TRBV11-2 with TRBJ1-1; TRBD1 is a possible D gene (5 bases). Germline values: CDR1 SGHAT, CDR2 FQNNGV. V was cut by 10 bases and J by 3 bases, with 15 bases left in between. This CDR3 contains 13 residues.

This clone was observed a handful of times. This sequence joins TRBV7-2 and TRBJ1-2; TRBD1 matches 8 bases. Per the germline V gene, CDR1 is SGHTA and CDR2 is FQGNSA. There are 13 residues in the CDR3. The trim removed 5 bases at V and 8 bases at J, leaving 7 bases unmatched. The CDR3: CASSADRVNGYTF. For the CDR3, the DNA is TGTGCCAGCAGCGCGGACAGGGTGAACGGCTACACCTTC.

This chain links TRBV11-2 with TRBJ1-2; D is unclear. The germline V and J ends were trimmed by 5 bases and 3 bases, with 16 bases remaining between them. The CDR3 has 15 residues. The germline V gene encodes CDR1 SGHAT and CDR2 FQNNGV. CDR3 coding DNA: TGTGCCAGCAGCGACCGGGGTTCCGAGGACTATGGCTACACCTTC. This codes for CASSDRGSEDYGYTF.

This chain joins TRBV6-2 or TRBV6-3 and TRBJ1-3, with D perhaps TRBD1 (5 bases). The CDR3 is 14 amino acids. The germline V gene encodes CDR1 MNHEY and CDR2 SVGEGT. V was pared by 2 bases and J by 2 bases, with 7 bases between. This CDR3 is CASSYVGAGNTIYF. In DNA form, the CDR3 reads TGTGCCAGCAGTTACGTAGGGGCTGGAAACACCATATATTTT.

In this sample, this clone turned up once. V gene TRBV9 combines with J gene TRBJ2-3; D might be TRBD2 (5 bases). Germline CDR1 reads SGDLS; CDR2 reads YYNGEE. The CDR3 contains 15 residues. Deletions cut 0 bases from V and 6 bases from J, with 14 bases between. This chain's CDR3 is CASSVATGPGDTQYF. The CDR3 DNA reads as TGTGCCAGCAGCGTAGCTACCGGCCCGGGGGATACGCAGTATTTT.

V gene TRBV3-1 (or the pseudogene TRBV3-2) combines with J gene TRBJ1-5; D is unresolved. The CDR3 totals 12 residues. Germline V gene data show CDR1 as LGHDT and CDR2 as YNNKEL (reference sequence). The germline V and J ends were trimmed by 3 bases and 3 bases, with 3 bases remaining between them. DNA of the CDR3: TGTGCCAGCAGCCAGAACAATCAGCCCCAGCATTTT. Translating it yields CASSQNNQPQHF.

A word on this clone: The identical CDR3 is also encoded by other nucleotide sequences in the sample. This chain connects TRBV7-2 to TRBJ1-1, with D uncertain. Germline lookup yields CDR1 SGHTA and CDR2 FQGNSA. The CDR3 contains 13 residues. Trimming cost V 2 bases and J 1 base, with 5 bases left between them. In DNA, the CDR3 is TGTGCCAGCAGCTTAAGTGGGAACACTGAAGCTTTCTTT. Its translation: CASSLSGNTEAFF.

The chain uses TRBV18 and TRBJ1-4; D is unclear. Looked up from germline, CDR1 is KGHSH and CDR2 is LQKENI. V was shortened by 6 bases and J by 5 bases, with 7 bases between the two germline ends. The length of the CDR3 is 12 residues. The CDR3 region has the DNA TGTGCCAGCTCCCGTCAGAATGAAAAACTGTTTTTT. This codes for CASSRQNEKLFF.

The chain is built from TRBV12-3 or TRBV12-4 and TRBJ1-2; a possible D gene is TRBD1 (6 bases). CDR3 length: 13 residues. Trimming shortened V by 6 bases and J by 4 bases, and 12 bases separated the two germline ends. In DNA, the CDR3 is TGTGCCAGCAGCCCCGGGACAAGCTATGGCTACACCTTC. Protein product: CASSPGTSYGYTF.

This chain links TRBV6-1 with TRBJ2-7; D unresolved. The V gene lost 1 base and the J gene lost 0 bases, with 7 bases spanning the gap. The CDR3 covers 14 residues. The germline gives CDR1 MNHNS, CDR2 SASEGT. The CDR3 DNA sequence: TGTGCCAGCAGTGAAGAACCCGTCTCCTACGAGCAGTACTTC. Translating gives CASSEEPVSYEQYF.

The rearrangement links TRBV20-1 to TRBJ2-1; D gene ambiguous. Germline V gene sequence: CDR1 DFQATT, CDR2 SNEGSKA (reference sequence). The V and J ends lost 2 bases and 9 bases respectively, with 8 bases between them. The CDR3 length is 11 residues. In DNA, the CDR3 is TGCAGTGCTAGACTGTACGGTGAGCAGTTCTTC. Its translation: CSARLYGEQFF.

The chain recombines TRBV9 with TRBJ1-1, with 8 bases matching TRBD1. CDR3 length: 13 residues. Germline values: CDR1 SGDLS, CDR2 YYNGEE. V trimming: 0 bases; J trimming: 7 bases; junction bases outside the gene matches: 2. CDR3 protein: CASSVVGTGEAFF. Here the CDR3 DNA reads TGTGCCAGCAGCGTAGTTGGGACAGGTGAAGCTTTCTTT.

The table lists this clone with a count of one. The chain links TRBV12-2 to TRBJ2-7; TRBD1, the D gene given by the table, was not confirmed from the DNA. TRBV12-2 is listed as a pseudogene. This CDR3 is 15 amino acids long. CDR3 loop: CASRLGQGIGYEQYF. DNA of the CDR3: TGTGCAAGTCGCTTGGGACAGGGCATAGGCTACGAGCAGTACTTC.

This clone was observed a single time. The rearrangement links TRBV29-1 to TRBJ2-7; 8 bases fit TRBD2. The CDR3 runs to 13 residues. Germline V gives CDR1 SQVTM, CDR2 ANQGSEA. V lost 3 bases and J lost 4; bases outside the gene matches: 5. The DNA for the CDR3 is TGCAGCGTTGACCTCGGGGGGGGATACGAGCAGTACTTC. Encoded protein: CSVDLGGGYEQYF.

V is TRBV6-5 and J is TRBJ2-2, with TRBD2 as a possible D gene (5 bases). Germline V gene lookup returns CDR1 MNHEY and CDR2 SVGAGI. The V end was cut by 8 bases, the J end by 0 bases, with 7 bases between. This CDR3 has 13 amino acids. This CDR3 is CASGRANTGELFF. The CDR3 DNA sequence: TGTGCCAGCGGGAGAGCGAACACCGGGGAGCTGTTTTTT.

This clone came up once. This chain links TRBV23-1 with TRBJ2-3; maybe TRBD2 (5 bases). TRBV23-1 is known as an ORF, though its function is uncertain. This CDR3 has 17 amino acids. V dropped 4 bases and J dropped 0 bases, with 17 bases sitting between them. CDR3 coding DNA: TGCGCCAGCAGTCCCCCCGCGGGCCTATTCAGCACAGATACGCAGTATTTT. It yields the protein CASSPPAGLFSTDTQYF.

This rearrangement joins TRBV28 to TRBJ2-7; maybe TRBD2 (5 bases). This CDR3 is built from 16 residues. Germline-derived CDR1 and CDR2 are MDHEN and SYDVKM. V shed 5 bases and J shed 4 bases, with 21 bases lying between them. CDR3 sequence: CASSTRAVPGIYEQYF. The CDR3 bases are TGTGCCAGCAGTACCCGGGCAGTCCCGGGGATTTACGAGCAGTACTTC. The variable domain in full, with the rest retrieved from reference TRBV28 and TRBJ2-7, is DVKVTQSSRYLVKRTGEKVFLECVQDMDHENMFWYRQDPGLGLRLIYFSYDVKMKEKGDIPEGYSVSREKKERFSLILESASTNQTSMYLCASSTRAVPGIYEQYFGPGTRLTVT.

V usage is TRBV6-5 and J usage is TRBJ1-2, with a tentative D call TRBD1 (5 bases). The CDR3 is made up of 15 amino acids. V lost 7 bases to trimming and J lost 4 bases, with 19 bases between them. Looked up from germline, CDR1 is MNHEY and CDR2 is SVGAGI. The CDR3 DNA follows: TGTGCCAGCATCACAAGCCACGGGGGTCCCTATGGCTACACCTTC. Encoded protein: CASITSHGGPYGYTF.

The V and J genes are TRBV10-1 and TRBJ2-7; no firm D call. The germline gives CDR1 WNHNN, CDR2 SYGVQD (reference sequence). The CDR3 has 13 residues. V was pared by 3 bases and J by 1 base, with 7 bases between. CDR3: CASSEGGSYEQYF. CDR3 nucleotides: TGCGCCAGCAGTGAAGGCGGATCCTACGAGCAGTACTTC.

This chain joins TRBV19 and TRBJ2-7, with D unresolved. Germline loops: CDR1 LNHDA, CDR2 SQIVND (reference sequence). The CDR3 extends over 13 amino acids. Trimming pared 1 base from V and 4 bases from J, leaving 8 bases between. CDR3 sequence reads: CASSIVNGYEQYF. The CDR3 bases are TGTGCCAGTAGTATAGTAAACGGGTACGAGCAGTACTTC.